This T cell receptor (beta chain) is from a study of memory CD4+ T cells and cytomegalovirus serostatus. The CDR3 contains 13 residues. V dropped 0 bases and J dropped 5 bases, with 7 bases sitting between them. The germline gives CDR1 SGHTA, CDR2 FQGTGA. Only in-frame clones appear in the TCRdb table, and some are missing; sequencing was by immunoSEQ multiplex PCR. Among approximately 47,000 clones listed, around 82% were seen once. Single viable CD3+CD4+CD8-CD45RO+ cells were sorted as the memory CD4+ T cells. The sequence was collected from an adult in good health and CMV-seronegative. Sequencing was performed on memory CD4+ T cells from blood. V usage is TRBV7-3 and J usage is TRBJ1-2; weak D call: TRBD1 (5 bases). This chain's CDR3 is CASSLTGDYGYTF. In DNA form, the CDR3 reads TGTGCCAGCAGCTTAACAGGGGATTATGGCTACACCTTC. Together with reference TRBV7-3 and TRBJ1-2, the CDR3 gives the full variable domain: GAGVSQTPSNKVTEKGKYVELRCDPISGHTALYWYRQSLGQGPEFLIYFQGTGAADDSGLPNDRFFAVRPEGSVSTLKIQRTERGDSAVYLCASSLTGDYGYTFGSGTRLTVV.